This note documents a single T cell receptor beta chain sequence. Its antigen remains unidentified. These data are taken from a study of blood T cells in healthy people across ages. A J-beta primer mix and a sample-barcoded 5' primer were used in a second PCR of roughly 6 to 11 cycles. A 12-random-nucleotide template-switch adaptor tagged each cDNA molecule. One entry per CDR3 protein, called by TCRdb with MiXCR from the 5' RACE reads. The sample holds about 1,400,000 distinct CDR3 sequences, roughly 59% seen once. Isolated PBMCs totaled at least 6 million in each sample. With V trimmed by 0 bases and J by 8 bases, 6 bases remained unmatched. The CDR3 totals 15 residues. Per the germline V gene, CDR1 is SGHRS and CDR2 is YFSETQ. Whole-study results and caveats: The long-lived group displayed more naive CD4+ cells, plus higher diversity, than the aged donors did. Because sorting was not performed, PBMCs prevented conclusive naive versus antigen-experienced comparison.

This chain links TRBV5-1 with TRBJ2-1; 9 bases map to TRBD1. Sequencing input: blood. The clonotype was recovered from a man aged 18 to 35 in good health. The CDR3 here is CASSLETGGKYEQFF. Written as DNA, the CDR3 is TGCGCCAGCAGCTTGGAGACAGGGGGTAAATATGAGCAGTTCTTC.